This TCR beta chain originates from a study of T cell repertoires in cytomegalovirus infection. Turning to the study itself: Researchers turned to recently identified HLA-C-restricted CMV epitopes as well as well-studied HLA-B-restricted ones. Matching HLA type, along with CMV infection, was indicated by public TCR beta signatures.

As to this clonotype: The target antigen is unknown.

Trimming took off 5 bases at V and 1 base at J, with 10 bases between the two ends. The CDR3 length is 14 residues. Germline CDR1 ENHRY, CDR2 SYGVKD. TCRdb analysed the reads with MiXCR anew, one entry per CDR3 protein. The sample carries about 770,000 distinct CDR3 sequences, about 29% recorded once. Overall study results and limits: Clonotypes of TCR beta that were HLA-C-restricted and CMV-specific dominated the ex vivo response.

Sample: cultured CD8+ T cells from PBMCs, taken from culture after CMV antigen stimulation. The receptor was isolated from a human donor in good health (CMV status not recorded). Some clones in this sample may be carry-over from other donors' samples. The rearrangement uses TRBV10-3 and TRBJ2-3, with no clear D. Here the CDR3 DNA reads TGTGCCATCAGTCCGTTCCAAGGCACAGATACGCAGTATTTT. It is translated as CAISPFQGTDTQYF.